Listed below are T cell receptor beta chains from one sample, sequenced in a study of vaccination and CD4 T cells after COVID-19. Antigens of these TCRs are unknown. TCRdb reprocessed the PCR reads with MiXCR, giving one entry per CDR3 protein. Among fewer than 9,500 distinct CDR3 sequences, around three fifths were seen once, and the ten largest hold around a third. Sequenced material: CD4+ T cells from blood, cultured in vitro. The origin of the receptors is a human donor who had recovered from COVID-19. Both conserved end residues are part of each CDR3. The D gene is left open where the match is weak. A row's size may be missing; if present it is once, few, many or a size class.

abundance	d_gene	j_gene	v_gene	CDR3aa	CDR3nt
.	TRBD2	TRBJ2-7	TRBV11-2	CASSSLGGYEQYF	TGTGCCAGCAGCTCGTTGGGGGGGTACGAGCAGTACTTC
.	TRBD2	TRBJ2-5	TRBV11-2	CASSLDIPDSRGAQYF	TGTGCCAGCAGCTTAGATATCCCTGACTCCCGGGGGGCCCAGTACTTC
.	.	TRBJ1-1	TRBV2	CASRYTGTSAWYTEAFF	TGTGCCAGCAGGTATACCGGGACATCGGCCTGGTACACTGAAGCTTTCTTT
once	.	TRBJ2-5	TRBV7-2	CASSLGGGGETQYF	TGTGCCAGCAGCTTAGGTGGGGGAGGAGAGACCCAGTACTTC
.	TRBD2	TRBJ2-7	TRBV11-2	CASSSLAVSYEQYF	TGTGCCAGCAGCTCTCTAGCGGTCTCCTACGAGCAGTACTTC
.	TRBD1	TRBJ1-1	TRBV30	CAWSDRGRGTEAFF	TGTGCCTGGAGTGACAGGGGTAGGGGCACTGAAGCTTTCTTT
.	.	TRBJ1-3	TRBV15	CATSRASIFSGNTIYF	TGTGCCACCAGCAGGGCCAGTATTTTCTCTGGAAACACCATATATTTT
.	.	TRBJ2-1	TRBV7-9	CASSPRQESYNEQFF	TGTGCCAGCAGCCCGCGTCAGGAATCCTACAATGAGCAGTTCTTC
.	TRBD1	TRBJ1-5	TRBV20-1	CSAWTGQGNQPQHF	TGCAGTGCTTGGACAGGGCAAGGCAATCAGCCCCAGCATTTT
.	TRBD2	TRBJ2-3	TRBV6-1	CASRLAGLRDTQYF	TGTGCCAGCAGACTAGCGGGGCTCCGGGATACGCAGTATTTT
.	.	TRBJ1-3	TRBV10-3	CAITDGSGNTIYF	TGTGCCATCACGGACGGCTCTGGAAACACCATATATTTT
few	.	TRBJ1-5	TRBV6-2/TRBV6-3	CATMVTGYNQPQHF	TGTGCCACGATGGTTACAGGGTACAATCAGCCCCAGCATTTT
few	.	TRBJ2-2	TRBV24-1	CATSGGTTGELFF	TGTGCCACCAGTGGGGGAACAACCGGGGAGCTGTTTTTT
few	.	TRBJ1-1	TRBV5-4	CASSRTRGRSTEAFF	TGTGCCAGCAGCCGGACCAGGGGCAGGTCCACTGAAGCTTTCTTT
.	TRBD1	TRBJ2-7	TRBV2	CASRGPGQGREQYF	TGTGCCAGCAGGGGACCGGGACAGGGTAGGGAGCAGTACTTC
.	.	TRBJ2-7	TRBV10-3	CAISETGTYTPYEQYF	TGTGCCATCAGTGAAACCGGGACCTATACTCCCTACGAGCAGTACTTC
.	TRBD2	TRBJ2-3	TRBV20-1	CSRELAGGYTQYF	TGCAGTCGCGAACTGGCGGGAGGATATACGCAGTATTTT
few	TRBD2	TRBJ2-1	TRBV12-3/TRBV12-4	CASSSVRAGVRVNEQFF	TGTGCCAGCAGTTCCGTGAGAGCGGGAGTTCGCGTTAATGAGCAGTTCTTC
few	.	TRBJ1-2	TRBV6-5	CASSSPGHPNYGYTF	TGTGCCAGCAGTTCTCCGGGACATCCTAACTATGGCTACACCTTC